A selection of T cell receptor beta chains follows, all from one sample in a study of T-cell memory formation after mild COVID-19. TCRdb independently ran MiXCR on the 5' RACE reads; one entry per CDR3 protein. The sample gives about 250,000 distinct CDR3 sequences, roughly 18% of which show up once; 23% is in the top ten. Sequencing used PBMCs or a T cell subset sorted from them (not recorded which). Receptors originate from a man in his late teens or twenties who had mild COVID-19 (a few samples of this study predate the infection). Cell type and time point are not known. CDR3s include the opening cysteine and the closing phenylalanine or tryptophan. D genes are given only for firm matches. Some rows mark clone size as missing; the rest say once, few, many or name a class of expanded clone.

d_gene	v_gene	abundance	j_gene	CDR3aa	CDR3nt
TRBD1	TRBV4-3	-	TRBJ1-1	CASSPVQGQGTEAFF	TGCGCCAGCAGCCCCGTTCAGGGACAGGGGACTGAAGCTTTCTTT
-	TRBV10-2	once	TRBJ1-5	CASSEWEKADQPQHF	TGCGCCAGCAGTGAGTGGGAGAAAGCAGATCAGCCCCAGCATTTT
TRBD2	TRBV29-1	many	TRBJ2-1	CSAGTSGGHSYNEQFF	TGCAGCGCTGGGACTAGCGGGGGCCATTCCTACAATGAGCAGTTCTTC
-	TRBV9	few	TRBJ2-4	CASSTGQQGAIQYF	TGTGCCAGCAGCACAGGGCAACAGGGCGCCATTCAGTACTTC
TRBD1	TRBV5-1	-	TRBJ1-3	CASSAQTGTNGNTIYF	TGCGCCAGCAGCGCCCAGACAGGGACGAACGGAAACACCATATATTTT
TRBD1	TRBV7-9	-	TRBJ1-4	CASSLGGQPNEKLFF	TGTGCCAGCAGCTTAGGGGGACAGCCTAATGAAAAACTGTTTTTT
-	TRBV20-1	few	TRBJ1-3	CSASSPEPVGNTIYF	TGCAGTGCTTCCTCACCCGAGCCAGTCGGAAACACCATATATTTT
-	TRBV12-3/TRBV12-4	few	TRBJ1-6	CASSSLGSPLHF	TGTGCCAGCAGCTCCCTAGGGTCACCCCTCCACTTT
-	TRBV27	many	TRBJ2-2	CASSLRGIGELFF	TGTGCCAGCAGTTTGAGAGGGATCGGGGAGCTGTTTTTT
TRBD2	TRBV4-1	once	TRBJ2-7	CASSQSRIAGIEQYF	TGCGCCAGCAGCCAAAGCCGGATAGCGGGGATCGAGCAGTACTTC
-	TRBV7-2	-	TRBJ2-3	CASSLVWGLRDTQYF	TGTGCCAGCAGCTTAGTATGGGGGCTGAGGGATACGCAGTATTTT
-	TRBV5-1	many	TRBJ2-5	CASSFRGREETQYF	TGCGCCAGCAGCTTCCGGGGCAGGGAAGAGACCCAGTACTTC
-	TRBV4-1	-	TRBJ2-7	CASSRSSRASAYEQYF	TGCGCCAGCAGCCGTTCATCCCGGGCCTCCGCCTACGAGCAGTACTTC
-	TRBV20-1	-	TRBJ2-3	CSARRGYSQYF	TGCAGTGCTAGACGGGGGTATTCGCAGTATTTT
-	TRBV30	-	TRBJ2-1	CAGRLAGEQFF	TGTGCCGGGAGGCTAGCCGGTGAGCAGTTCTTC
-	TRBV20-1	few	TRBJ2-5	CSARIGRETQYF	TGCAGTGCTAGGATAGGGAGGGAGACCCAGTACTTC
-	TRBV6-2/TRBV6-3	-	TRBJ1-2	CASSYSIYRHYGYTF	TGTGCCAGCAGTTACTCGATCTACCGGCACTATGGCTACACCTTC
-	TRBV7-8	-	TRBJ1-5	CASTPGRAGNQPQHF	TGTGCCAGCACCCCAGGGAGGGCAGGCAATCAGCCCCAGCATTTT
TRBD2	TRBV18	-	TRBJ2-1	CASSPLAGGATEQFF	TGTGCCAGCTCACCACTCGCGGGGGGGGCCACTGAGCAGTTCTTC
TRBD1	TRBV12-3/TRBV12-4	few	TRBJ1-1	CASRGTGAKESEAFF	TGTGCCAGCAGGGGTACAGGGGCAAAGGAGTCTGAAGCTTTCTTT
-	TRBV4-3	few	TRBJ2-4	CASSERSGLAKNIQYF	TGCGCCAGCAGCGAGCGATCCGGACTAGCCAAAAACATTCAGTACTTC
TRBD2	TRBV12-3/TRBV12-4	-	TRBJ2-1	CASRISGGAEGEQFF	TGTGCCAGCAGAATTAGCGGGGGGGCCGAGGGTGAGCAGTTCTTC
TRBD1	TRBV20-1	-	TRBJ2-7	CSARATGTGWYEQYF	TGCAGTGCTAGAGCAACCGGGACAGGGTGGTACGAGCAGTACTTC
TRBD1	TRBV6-5	-	TRBJ2-3	CASKDRGWGTDTQYF	TGTGCCAGCAAGGACAGGGGGTGGGGAACAGATACGCAGTATTTT
TRBD2	TRBV4-3	few	TRBJ2-3	CASSQGTLAGSTDTQYF	TGCGCCAGCAGCCAAGGGACTCTAGCGGGGAGCACAGATACGCAGTATTTT
-	TRBV24-1	-	TRBJ2-3	CATSDFGLADTQYF	TGTGCCACCAGTGATTTCGGCCTCGCAGATACGCAGTATTTT
-	TRBV5-1	-	TRBJ1-2	CASSLGSGGRFDGGYTF	TGCGCCAGCAGCCTGGGGTCCGGGGGCAGGTTCGACGGTGGCTACACCTTC
-	TRBV30	-	TRBJ1-1	CAWSVGLGTGTEAFF	TGTGCCTGGAGTGTAGGGTTGGGTACGGGCACTGAAGCTTTCTTT
TRBD1	TRBV29-1	few	TRBJ2-1	CSVRTGAGEQFF	TGCAGCGTGCGGACAGGGGCTGGTGAGCAGTTCTTC
TRBD2	TRBV29-1	few	TRBJ2-3	CSVAGLLDTDTQYF	TGCAGCGTCGCGGGACTACTAGACACAGATACGCAGTATTTT
-	TRBV5-1	many	TRBJ1-2	CASSLSPGNYGYTF	TGCGCCAGCAGCTTGTCCCCAGGGAACTATGGCTACACCTTC
-	TRBV4-1	few	TRBJ2-3	CASSQILAPDTQYF	TGCGCCAGCAGCCAGATCCTAGCCCCAGATACGCAGTATTTT
-	TRBV7-8	few	TRBJ1-1	CASSLADLRGWIGTEAFF	TGTGCCAGCAGCTTAGCGGACCTAAGGGGGTGGATTGGCACTGAAGCTTTCTTT
-	TRBV5-6	-	TRBJ2-3	CASSFGASTDAQYF	TGTGCCAGCAGCTTTGGAGCGAGCACAGATGCGCAGTATTTT
TRBD1	TRBV19	-	TRBJ2-3	CAVSGTGASSTDTQYF	TGTGCTGTCTCCGGGACAGGCGCCTCTAGCACAGATACGCAGTATTTT
-	TRBV10-3	few	TRBJ2-3	CAIKNSSRGFTDTQYF	TGTGCCATCAAAAACAGCAGTCGAGGGTTCACAGATACGCAGTATTTT
TRBD2	TRBV5-1	-	TRBJ2-1	CASSLASGGGPNEQFF	TGCGCCAGCAGCTTGGCCTCCGGGGGGGGCCCGAATGAGCAGTTCTTC
TRBD2	TRBV5-1	few	TRBJ2-5	CASSNRIAGGTQETQYF	TGCGCCAGCAGCAACCGAATAGCGGGGGGCACGCAAGAGACCCAGTACTTC
TRBD1	TRBV20-1	few	TRBJ1-2	CSARDPRQGSAGYTF	TGCAGTGCTAGAGATCCTAGACAGGGAAGTGCTGGCTACACCTTC
TRBD1	TRBV2	few	TRBJ1-5	CASSEGTGAINQPQHF	TGTGCCAGCAGTGAGGGGACAGGGGCGATAAATCAGCCCCAGCATTTT
-	TRBV7-8	-	TRBJ2-7	CASSLNAGPTYEQYF	TGTGCCAGCAGCTTAAACGCAGGGCCCACCTACGAGCAGTACTTC
TRBD1	TRBV9	few	TRBJ1-1	CASSPRDRGLNTEAFF	TGTGCCAGCAGCCCTCGGGACAGGGGCCTGAACACTGAAGCTTTCTTT
-	TRBV9	-	TRBJ2-2	CASSVGDRNTGELFF	TGTGCCAGCAGCGTAGGGGACCGCAACACCGGGGAGCTGTTTTTT